The 20 T cell receptor beta chains in this list originate from one sample, sequenced in a study of T cells in Graves' hyperthyroidism and ophthalmopathy. Researchers amplified the TCR beta CDR3 regions from RNA transcripts. When the TCR CDR3 underwent first-round RT-PCR, the HTBI primer set was used. TCRdb redid the calling of the multiplex PCR reads with MiXCR, one entry per CDR3 protein. The sample records about 400,000 distinct CDR3 sequences, around 14% being singletons. The sequenced sample was blood. These receptor sequences come from a woman younger than 30 with Graves' hyperthyroidism.

This clonotype came up a few times. The chain joins TRBV2 to TRBJ2-7, with TRBD2 matching 7 bases. Germline trimming cut 10 bases from V and 7 bases from J; bases unmatched to any gene: 16. Germline CDR1 reads SNHLY; CDR2 reads FYNNEI. CDR3 length equals 14 residues. CDR3 amino acids: CATLSLAGVGEQYF. CDR3 sequence (DNA): TGTGCCACCTTGTCTCTCGCGGGAGTGGGTGAGCAGTACTTC.

This clonotype was found a few times. The gene calls are TRBV7-9 and TRBJ2-4; TRBD2 matches 9 bases. The V segment lost 1 base and the J segment 7 bases; nucleotides outside the gene matches: 5. The CDR3 consists of 15 residues. Germline V gives CDR1 SEHNR, CDR2 FQNEAQ (reference sequence). As DNA, the CDR3 is TGTGCCAGCAGCTTAGGAGCGGGAGGAGGGAACATTCAGTACTTC. It codes for CASSLGAGGGNIQYF.

This clonotype was counted many times. The V and J genes are TRBV28 and TRBJ1-2; 7 bases agree with TRBD1. With 6 bases clipped from V and 3 bases from J, the junction kept 7 bases outside the gene matches. Looked up from germline, CDR1 is MDHEN and CDR2 is SYDVKM. The CDR3 is 14 residues long. The CDR3 DNA follows: TGTGCCAGCAGGGTAGACAGGGAAGACTATGGCTACACCTTC. Translation: CASRVDREDYGYTF.

This clonotype was detected many times. This chain connects TRBV27 to TRBJ2-7, with no clear D. The CDR3 sequence is 12 residues long. The V gene's germline CDR1 is MNHEY and CDR2 SMNVEV (reference sequence). Trimming stripped 5 bases from V and 5 bases from J, with 10 bases between. The CDR3 protein is CASSPLPHEQYF. CDR3 nucleotide sequence: TGTGCCAGCAGTCCTCTCCCTCACGAGCAGTACTTC.

This clonotype was counted many times. The V gene is TRBV30, the J gene TRBJ1-5, with 11 bases lining up with TRBD1. The germline V gene has CDR1 GTSNPN and CDR2 SVGIG (reference sequence). J gave up 1 base and V 0 bases, and 11 bases lay outside the gene matches. The CDR3 loop spans 19 amino acids. The CDR3: CAWSVQGTGGVLSNQPQHF. The DNA for the CDR3 is TGTGCCTGGAGTGTTCAGGGGACAGGGGGGGTCTTGAGCAATCAGCCCCAGCATTTT.

This clonotype has a handful of counts. The chain combines TRBV2 with TRBJ2-3; 10 bases match TRBD2. V was clipped by 2 bases and J by 1 base; unmatched bases: 12. The germline V gene has CDR1 SNHLY and CDR2 FYNNEI. The CDR3 length is 19 residues. This chain's CDR3 is CASSEQAPSGGRGTDTQYF. The CDR3 coding sequence is TGTGCCAGCAGTGAACAGGCGCCTAGCGGGGGCCGAGGCACAGATACGCAGTATTTT.

As concerns this clonotype: Since a much larger clone is just one base distant, this may be a read error. The J gene is TRBJ1-3, the V gene TRBV9; tentative D call: TRBD1 (5 bases). The V gene's germline CDR1 is SGDLS and CDR2 YYNGEE. The CDR3 totals 17 residues. CDR3 sequence (DNA): TGTGCCAGCAGCGTAGTCTCGGGGCCGTACTCTGAAAACACCATATATTTT. Translating it yields CASSVVSGPYSENTIYF. Full variable domain (missing parts from reference TRBV9 and TRBJ1-3): DSGVTQTPKHLITATGQRVTLRCSPRSGDLSVYWYQQSLDQGLQFLIQYYNGEERAKGNILERFSAQQFPDLHSELNLSSLELGDSALYFCASSVVSGPYSENTIYFGEGSWLTVV.

V and J are TRBV7-2 and TRBJ2-1; D possibly uses TRBD1 or TRBD2 (5 bases each). Germline assignment: CDR1 SGHTA and CDR2 FQGNSA. V was clipped by 1 base and J by 12 bases, with 22 bases between them. The CDR3 spans 16 residues. CDR3 protein: CASSLVPVQGGGGQFF. CDR3 bases: TGTGCCAGCAGCTTAGTTCCAGTCCAGGGCGGTGGGGGGCAGTTCTTC.

At least ten counts were recorded for this clonotype. This chain joins TRBV10-2 and TRBJ2-7, with D hard to call. Germline CDR1 is WSHSY and CDR2 is SAAADI. V was cut by 0 bases and J by 5 bases, with 8 bases left in between. This CDR3 is 13 amino acids long. The DNA of the CDR3 is TGCGCCAGCAGTGAGTCGGATTATGACGAGCAGTACTTC. Protein product: CASSESDYDEQYF.

This clonotype was picked up many times. The genes are TRBV12-5 and TRBJ2-7; TRBD1 might be the D (6 bases). There are 18 residues in the CDR3. V shed 0 bases and J shed 2 bases, with 20 bases lying between them. Germline CDR1 LGHNT, CDR2 FRNRAP. CDR3 loop: CASGLVPGGHLVAYEQYF. CDR3 DNA: TGTGCTAGTGGTTTGGTACCTGGGGGACACCTCGTAGCCTACGAGCAGTACTTC.

The chain joins TRBV2 to TRBJ1-1; D call uncertain. The CDR3 totals 15 residues. The germline gives CDR1 SNHLY, CDR2 FYNNEI. The ends were cut back, 7 bases at V and 3 bases at J, with 18 bases in the middle. The CDR3 is CASTDLDLWDTEAFF. DNA of the CDR3: TGTGCCAGCACAGATCTGGACCTTTGGGACACTGAAGCTTTCTTT.

The rearrangement joins TRBV7-3 to TRBJ2-3; no clear D gene. Trimming removed 5 bases at V and 4 bases at J, with 10 bases between. CDR1 and CDR2 (germline): SGHTA, FQGTGA. The CDR3 is made up of 13 amino acids. CDR3 loop: CASSPRHADTQYF. CDR3 DNA: TGTGCCAGCAGCCCTCGACACGCAGATACGCAGTATTTT. The full variable domain, with the rest looked up from reference TRBV7-3 and TRBJ2-3, is GAGVSQTPSNKVTEKGKYVELRCDPISGHTALYWYRQSLGQGPEFLIYFQGTGAADDSGLPNDRFFAVRPEGSVSTLKIQRTERGDSAVYLCASSPRHADTQYFGPGTRLTVL.

This clonotype was seen many times. The chain carries TRBV20-1 and TRBJ2-2, with 7 bases matching TRBD2. V shed 2 bases, J shed 0 bases, and the junction held 0 bases outside the gene matches. Germline CDR1 reads DFQATT; CDR2 reads SNEGSKA (reference sequence). The CDR3 sequence is 14 residues long. CDR3 amino acids: CSARLAANTGELFF. CDR3 nucleotides: TGCAGTGCTAGACTAGCGGCGAACACCGGGGAGCTGTTTTTT.

This clonotype appeared many times. The rearrangement links TRBV2 to TRBJ2-5, with D perhaps matching TRBD2 (6 bases). The CDR3 loop spans 14 amino acids. The V gene's germline CDR1 is SNHLY and CDR2 FYNNEI. The V and J ends lost 1 base and 4 bases respectively, with 10 bases between them. The CDR3 DNA reads as TGTGCCAGCAGTGAAGGGCCCGGGGGAGAGACCCAGTACTTC. It yields the protein CASSEGPGGETQYF.

This clonotype was observed many times. This rearrangement joins TRBV7-9 to TRBJ2-2; D is perhaps TRBD1 or TRBD2 (5 bases each). Trimming removed 5 bases at V and 1 base at J, with 20 bases between. The germline gives CDR1 SEHNR, CDR2 FQNEAQ (reference sequence). This CDR3 has 18 amino acids. CDR3 nucleotides: TGTGCCAGCAGCCCAAGCGGAGCATCGGACATGAACACCGGGGAGCTGTTTTTT. Its translation is CASSPSGASDMNTGELFF.

This clonotype was picked up one time. This may stem from a read error, because a much larger clone lies one nucleotide away. Lacking the conserved final phenylalanine or tryptophan, this CDR3 likely reflects a read error. CDR3 region: CASSIPYPRNTEAFL. The CDR3 coding sequence is TGTGCCAGTAGTATCCCCTATCCGAGGAACACTGAAGCTTTCCTT. The chain uses TRBV19 and TRBJ1-1; unclear D gene. Germline V lookup: CDR1 LNHDA, CDR2 SQIVND (reference sequence). V was clipped by 3 bases and J by 1 base, with 12 bases between them. The CDR3 has 15 residues.

Turning to this clonotype: Sequence at one end of the junction differs from germline and may be a read error. The chain carries TRBV5-6 and TRBJ2-6; a weak D match, TRBD1 (6 bases). CDR3 length equals 15 residues. The V gene's germline CDR1 is SGHDT and CDR2 YYEEEE. The CDR3 bases are TGTGCCAGCAGCCTGCTGGGGGCTGGGGCCAACGTCCTGGCTTTC. Residues: CASSLLGAGANVLAF.

This clonotype was picked up many times. The J gene is TRBJ2-1, the V gene TRBV20-1, with 8 bases aligning to TRBD2. Germline CDR1 reads DFQATT; CDR2 reads SNEGSKA (reference sequence). This CDR3 is built from 15 residues. Trimming cost V 5 bases and J 5 bases; bases outside gene matches: 11. The CDR3 spells CSARWPGGPHNEQFF. The CDR3 nucleotides read TGCAGTGCTCGGTGGCCGGGGGGGCCGCACAATGAGCAGTTCTTC.

This clonotype was observed many times. The chain has TRBV29-1 and TRBJ2-1; perhaps TRBD1 as D (6 bases). Germline CDR1 and CDR2: SQVTM and ANQGSEA. Trimming shortened V by 7 bases and J by 1 base, and 11 bases separated the two germline ends. The CDR3 covers 13 residues. CDR3 protein: CSGTGFSYNEQFF. The CDR3 DNA follows: TGCAGCGGAACAGGGTTTTCCTACAATGAGCAGTTCTTC.

This clonotype was counted many times. The V gene is TRBV19, the J gene TRBJ1-3; no firm D call. The CDR3 has 15 amino acids. Trimming shortened V by 5 bases and J by 4 bases, and 15 bases separated the two germline ends. Per the germline V gene, CDR1 is LNHDA and CDR2 is SQIVND (reference sequence). This chain's CDR3 is CASSASDPWGNTIYF. The CDR3 nucleotides read TGTGCCAGTAGTGCTTCGGACCCGTGGGGAAACACCATATATTTT.